In this sample, the clone carrying this T cell receptor (beta chain) turned up many times. TCRdb re-called the 5' RACE reads through MiXCR, storing one row per CDR3 protein. The sample shows 68,000 or so distinct CDR3 sequences, 10% to 15% of them seen only once. The sample is drawn from a study of early T cells in non-severe SARS-CoV-2 infection. Study-wide background: Whole-blood bulk RNA, unsorted, was sequenced, and chains were unpaired.

V gave up 6 bases and J gave up 1 base, with 12 bases separating them. Per germline, CDR1 SNHLY and CDR2 FYNNEI. CDR3 length equals 14 residues. V is TRBV2 and J is TRBJ2-5, with unresolved D. Sample: whole blood. This sequence was found in an adult who was a healthcare worker with PCR-confirmed SARS-CoV-2 infection or an uninfected control (not recorded which). The CDR3 is CASRIRRAQETQYF. CDR3 DNA sequence: TGTGCCAGCAGGATCCGACGAGCCCAAGAGACCCAGTACTTC.